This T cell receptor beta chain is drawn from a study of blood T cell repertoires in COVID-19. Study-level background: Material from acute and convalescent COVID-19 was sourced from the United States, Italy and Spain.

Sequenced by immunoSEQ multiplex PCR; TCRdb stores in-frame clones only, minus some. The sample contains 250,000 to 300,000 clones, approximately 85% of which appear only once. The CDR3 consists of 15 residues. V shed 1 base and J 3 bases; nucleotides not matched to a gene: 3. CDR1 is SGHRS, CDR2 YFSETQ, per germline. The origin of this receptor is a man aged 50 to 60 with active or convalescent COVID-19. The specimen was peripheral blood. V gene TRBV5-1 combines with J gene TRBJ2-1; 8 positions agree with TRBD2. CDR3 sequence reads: CASSLTGGSYNEQFF. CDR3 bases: TGCGCCAGCAGCTTGACGGGGGGGAGCTACAATGAGCAGTTCTTC.